The clone carrying this T cell receptor beta chain was counted at least ten times. What it binds is not known. The CDR3 has 15 residues. Germline V gene data show CDR1 as DFQATT and CDR2 as SNEGSKA (reference sequence). V was pared by 0 bases and J by 7 bases, with 15 bases between. This sample stems from a study of T cells in Graves' hyperthyroidism and ophthalmopathy. Researchers took RNA transcripts and amplified the TCR beta CDR3 regions from them. When the TCR CDR3 underwent first-round RT-PCR, the HTBI primer set was used. MiXCR was run by TCRdb on the multiplex PCR reads, yielding one entry per CDR3 protein. The sample consists of approximately 380,000 distinct CDR3 sequences, roughly 18% of them appearing once. Findings of the study overall: Among clonotypes expanded in thyroid above 0.001, most were also found in blood.

The source material was blood. This TCR was sampled from a man younger than 30 with Graves' ophthalmopathy. V usage is TRBV20-1 and J usage is TRBJ2-2, with D perhaps assigned TRBD1 or TRBD2 (5 bases each). The CDR3 nucleotides read TGCAGTGCTAGAGATTCAGGGCGGGTAAACGGGGAGCTGTTTTTT. Its translation is CSARDSGRVNGELFF.